These T cell receptor beta chains were read from a single sample in a study of response to subunit inactivated influenza vaccine. TCRdb independently ran MiXCR on the RT-PCR reads; one entry per CDR3 protein. The sample has under 550,000 distinct CDR3 sequences; around 8% are singletons. Sequencing was performed on PBMCs from blood, taken roughly 24 months after vaccination. The receptor source for this set is a man aged 50-75 years who received an inactivated influenza vaccine. The CDR3 runs from the conserved cysteine through the conserved F or W. D genes are given only for firm matches. Size is omitted from some rows. Given values are once, few, many or a class for expanded clones.

clone size | J gene | D gene | V gene | CDR3 protein | CDR3 DNA
many | TRBJ2-3 | TRBD2 | TRBV28 | CASSSAGLAVLGDTQYF | TGTGCCAGCAGTTCCGCTGGACTAGCGGTTTTGGGGGATACGCAGTATTTT
many | TRBJ2-5 | TRBD2 | TRBV20-1 | CSARDLLAGVETQYF | TGCAGTGCTAGAGATCTACTAGCGGGAGTAGAGACCCAGTACTTC
- | TRBJ1-2 | TRBD1 | TRBV5-1 | CASSLEGTGKAVGYTF | TGCGCCAGCAGCTTGGAGGGGACAGGGAAGGCGGTTGGCTACACCTTC
few | TRBJ2-7 | - | TRBV14 | CASSQGPGATYF | TGTGCCAGCAGCCAAGGGCCAGGGGCCACTTACTTC
few | TRBJ2-7 | TRBD2 | TRBV7-8 | CASSLGTSGAGEQYF | TGTGCCAGCAGCTTAGGAACTAGCGGGGCGGGAGAGCAGTACTTC
- | TRBJ2-7 | TRBD1 | TRBV4-3 | CASSQDRQGPYEQYF | TGCGCCAGCAGCCAAGACAGACAGGGTCCCTACGAGCAGTACTTC
many | TRBJ1-3 | TRBD1 | TRBV5-1 | CASSFSGTGVGNTIYF | TGCGCCAGCAGCTTCTCCGGGACAGGGGTTGGAAACACCATATATTTT
many | TRBJ2-1 | TRBD1 | TRBV7-2 | CASSLDRVSPTSQFF | TGTGCCAGCAGTCTGGACAGGGTTTCCCCAACATCGCAGTTCTTC
many | TRBJ2-5 | - | TRBV7-2 | CASSSLGRKETQYF | TGTGCCAGCAGCTCACTCGGACGTAAAGAGACCCAGTACTTC
- | TRBJ1-2 | - | TRBV29-1 | CSVYREYGYTF | TGCAGCGTTTACAGGGAGTATGGCTACACCTTC
few | TRBJ2-7 | TRBD2 | TRBV20-1 | CSACPSGRSYEQYF | TGCAGTGCTTGTCCTAGCGGGAGGAGCTACGAGCAGTACTTC
- | TRBJ1-1 | TRBD1 | TRBV20-1 | CSARDKNRGTEAFF | TGCAGTGCTAGAGATAAGAACAGGGGAACTGAAGCTTTCTTT
many | TRBJ1-1 | - | TRBV5-1 | CASSLEPLRTEAFF | TGCGCCAGCAGCTTGGAACCCCTGAGGACTGAAGCTTTCTTT
few | TRBJ2-3 | TRBD2 | TRBV10-3 | CAITSGAADTQYF | TGTGCCATCACAAGCGGGGCGGCGGATACGCAGTATTTT
many | TRBJ1-4 | - | TRBV7-2 | CASSRKGGKLFF | TGTGCCAGCAGTCGAAAGGGGGGAAAACTGTTTTTT
- | TRBJ2-7 | - | TRBV27 | CASSLTGTYYEQYF | TGTGCCAGCAGTTTAACCGGGACATACTACGAGCAGTACTTC
few | TRBJ2-7 | - | TRBV5-1 | CASRSLSSPYEQYF | TGCGCCAGCAGGTCCCTCTCCTCGCCCTACGAGCAGTACTTC
- | TRBJ1-2 | - | TRBV29-1 | CSVEDQGEDYGYTF | TGCAGCGTTGAAGATCAAGGGGAGGACTATGGCTACACCTTC
- | TRBJ2-1 | - | TRBV28 | CASSRDSNNEQFF | TGTGCCAGCAGTAGGGACTCGAACAATGAGCAGTTCTTC
- | TRBJ2-2 | - | TRBV2 | CASTGTDLTGELFF | TGTGCCAGCACCGGGACGGATTTAACCGGGGAGCTGTTTTTT
few | TRBJ2-1 | - | TRBV5-1 | CASSLATHYNEQFF | TGCGCCAGCAGCTTGGCGACGCACTACAATGAGCAGTTCTTC
few | TRBJ1-5 | - | TRBV27 | CASSFLGGVKPQHF | TGTGCCAGCAGTTTCTTAGGGGGGGTGAAGCCCCAGCATTTT
many | TRBJ1-2 | - | TRBV5-4 | CASSLDGTNYGYTF | TGTGCCAGCAGCTTGGACGGAACTAACTATGGCTACACCTTC
many | TRBJ1-6 | TRBD1 | TRBV15 | CATSLHRQGNSPLHF | TGTGCCACCAGTCTACATCGACAGGGTAATTCACCCCTCCACTTT
- | TRBJ2-1 | - | TRBV29-1 | CSVRGRNYNEQFF | TGCAGCGTTCGGGGGCGGAACTACAATGAGCAGTTCTTC
many | TRBJ2-1 | TRBD2 | TRBV20-1 | CSARRVTSGRAGEQFF | TGCAGTGCTAGGAGGGTAACTAGCGGGAGGGCCGGAGAGCAGTTCTTC
many | TRBJ2-3 | - | TRBV10-3 | CATSNPSTDTQYF | TGTGCCACTTCAAACCCTAGCACAGATACGCAGTATTTT